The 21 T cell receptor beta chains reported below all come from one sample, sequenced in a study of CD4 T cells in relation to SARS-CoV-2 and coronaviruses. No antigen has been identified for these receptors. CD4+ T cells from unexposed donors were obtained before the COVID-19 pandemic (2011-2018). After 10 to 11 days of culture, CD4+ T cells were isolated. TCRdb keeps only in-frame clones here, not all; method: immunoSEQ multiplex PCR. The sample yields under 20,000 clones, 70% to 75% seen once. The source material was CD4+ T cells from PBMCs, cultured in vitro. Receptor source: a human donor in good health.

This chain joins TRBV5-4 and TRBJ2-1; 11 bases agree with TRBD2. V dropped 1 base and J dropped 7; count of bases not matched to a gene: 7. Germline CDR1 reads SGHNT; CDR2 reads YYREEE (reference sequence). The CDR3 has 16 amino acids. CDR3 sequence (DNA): TGTGCCAGCAGCTTGTCGGTACTAGCGGGAGTGAATGAGCAGTTCTTC. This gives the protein CASSLSVLAGVNEQFF.

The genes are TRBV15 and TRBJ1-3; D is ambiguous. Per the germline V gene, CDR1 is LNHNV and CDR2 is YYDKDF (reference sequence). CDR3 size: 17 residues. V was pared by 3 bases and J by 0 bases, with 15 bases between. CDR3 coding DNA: TGTGCCACCAGCAGCCAGATGGGCGTAAGCTCTGGAAACACCATATATTTT. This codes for CATSSQMGVSSGNTIYF. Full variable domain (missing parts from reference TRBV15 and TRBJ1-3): DAMVIQNPRYQVTQFGKPVTLSCSQTLNHNVMYWYQQKSSQAPKLLFHYYDKDFNNEADTPDNFQSRRPNTSFCFLDIRSPGLGDTAMYLCATSSQMGVSSGNTIYFGEGSWLTVV.

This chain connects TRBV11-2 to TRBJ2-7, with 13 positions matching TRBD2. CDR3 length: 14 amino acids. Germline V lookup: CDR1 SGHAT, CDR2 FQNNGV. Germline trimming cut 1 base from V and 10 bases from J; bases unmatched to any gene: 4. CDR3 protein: CASSLVLAGGPQYF. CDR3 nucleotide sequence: TGTGCCAGCAGCTTAGTACTAGCGGGAGGGCCCCAGTACTTC.

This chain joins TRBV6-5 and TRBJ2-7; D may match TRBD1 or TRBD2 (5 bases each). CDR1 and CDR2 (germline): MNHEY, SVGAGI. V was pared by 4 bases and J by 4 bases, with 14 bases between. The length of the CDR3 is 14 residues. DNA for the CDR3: TGTGCCAGCAGTTTTGGCGACAGAGGGTACGAGCAGTACTTC. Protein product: CASSFGDRGYEQYF.

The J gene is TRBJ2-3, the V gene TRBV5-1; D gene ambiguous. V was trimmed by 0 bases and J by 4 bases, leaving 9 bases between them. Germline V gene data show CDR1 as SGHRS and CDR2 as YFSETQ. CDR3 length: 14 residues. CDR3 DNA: TGCGCCAGCAGCTTGGCCGGTGCGGCAGATACGCAGTATTTT. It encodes CASSLAGAADTQYF.

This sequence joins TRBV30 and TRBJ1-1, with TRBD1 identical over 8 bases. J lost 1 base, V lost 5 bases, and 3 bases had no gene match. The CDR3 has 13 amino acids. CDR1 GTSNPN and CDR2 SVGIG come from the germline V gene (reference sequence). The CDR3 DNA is TGTGCCTGGTCAGGGGGCTCGAACACTGAAGCTTTCTTT. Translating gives CAWSGGSNTEAFF.

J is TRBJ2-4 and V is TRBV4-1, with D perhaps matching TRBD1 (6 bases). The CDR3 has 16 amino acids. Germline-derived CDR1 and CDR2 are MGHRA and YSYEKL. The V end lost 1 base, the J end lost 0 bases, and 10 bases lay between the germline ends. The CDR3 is CASSQVGRGAKNIQYF. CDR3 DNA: TGCGCCAGCAGCCAAGTGGGCAGGGGAGCCAAAAACATTCAGTACTTC.

DNA for the CDR3: TGTGCCAGTACTACAGGGATGAACACTGAAGCTTTCTTT. It yields the protein CASTTGMNTEAFF. This chain links TRBV19 with TRBJ1-1; possibly TRBD1 for D (6 bases). Trimming removed 7 bases from V and 0 bases from J, with 9 bases in between. Germline V CDR1 and CDR2: LNHDA, SQIVND (reference sequence). The CDR3 runs to 13 residues. The complete variable domain, with remaining parts taken from reference TRBV19 and TRBJ1-1, reads DGGITQSPKYLFRKEGQNVTLSCEQNLNHDAMYWYRQDPGQGLRLIYYSQIVNDFQKGDIAEGYSVSREKKESFPLTVTSAQKNPTAFYLCASTTGMNTEAFFGQGTRLTVV.

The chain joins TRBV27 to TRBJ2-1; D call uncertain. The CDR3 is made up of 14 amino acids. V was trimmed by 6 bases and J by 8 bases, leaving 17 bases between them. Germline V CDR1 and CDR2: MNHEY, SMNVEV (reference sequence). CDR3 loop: CASSLSSWGHEQFF. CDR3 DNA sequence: TGTGCCAGCAGCCTATCCAGCTGGGGTCATGAGCAGTTCTTC.

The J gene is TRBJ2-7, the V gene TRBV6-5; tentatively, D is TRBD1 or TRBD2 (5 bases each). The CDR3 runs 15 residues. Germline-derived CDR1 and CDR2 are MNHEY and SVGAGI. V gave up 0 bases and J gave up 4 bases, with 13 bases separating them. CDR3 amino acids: CASSYSRGRAYEQYF. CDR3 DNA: TGTGCCAGCAGTTACTCGAGGGGAAGGGCGTACGAGCAGTACTTC.

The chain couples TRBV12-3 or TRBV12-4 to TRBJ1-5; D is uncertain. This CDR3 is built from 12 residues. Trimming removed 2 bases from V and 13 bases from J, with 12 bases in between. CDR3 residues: CASSLFANWQHF. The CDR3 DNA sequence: TGTGCCAGCAGTTTATTCGCCAATTGGCAGCATTTT.

The CDR3, as DNA: TGTGCCAGCAGCGAGGGGGCCGGGACTGAAGCTTTCTTT. Protein product: CASSEGAGTEAFF. The V call is TRBV11-2, the J call TRBJ1-1; TRBD1 matches 7 bases. The CDR3 has 13 residues. Germline assignment: CDR1 SGHAT and CDR2 FQNNGV. Trimming cost V 5 bases and J 5 bases; bases outside gene matches: 5.

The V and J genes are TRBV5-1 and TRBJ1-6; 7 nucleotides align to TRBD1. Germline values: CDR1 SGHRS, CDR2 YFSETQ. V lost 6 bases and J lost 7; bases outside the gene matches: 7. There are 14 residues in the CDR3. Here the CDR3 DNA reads TGCGCCAGCAAGGGGGCAGGCGAGAATTCACCCCTCCACTTT. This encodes CASKGAGENSPLHF.

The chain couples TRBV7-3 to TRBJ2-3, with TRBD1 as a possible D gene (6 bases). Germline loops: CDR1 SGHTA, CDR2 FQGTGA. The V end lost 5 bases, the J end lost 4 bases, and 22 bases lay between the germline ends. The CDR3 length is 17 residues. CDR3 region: CASSPYRLGGGADTQYF. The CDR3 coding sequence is TGTGCCAGCAGCCCCTACCGTCTAGGGGGTGGGGCAGATACGCAGTATTTT.

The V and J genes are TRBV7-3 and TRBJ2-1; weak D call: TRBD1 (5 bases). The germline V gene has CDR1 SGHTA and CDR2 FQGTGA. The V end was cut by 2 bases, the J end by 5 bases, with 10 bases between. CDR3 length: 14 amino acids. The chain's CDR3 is CASSLFGQDNEQFF. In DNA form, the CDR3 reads TGTGCCAGCAGCTTATTCGGACAAGACAATGAGCAGTTCTTC.

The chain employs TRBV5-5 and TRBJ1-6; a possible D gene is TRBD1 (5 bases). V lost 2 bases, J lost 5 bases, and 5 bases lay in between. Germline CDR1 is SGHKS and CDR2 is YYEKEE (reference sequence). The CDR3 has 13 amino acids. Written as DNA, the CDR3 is TGTGCCAGCAGCTTACAGGATAATTCACCCCTCCACTTT. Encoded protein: CASSLQDNSPLHF.

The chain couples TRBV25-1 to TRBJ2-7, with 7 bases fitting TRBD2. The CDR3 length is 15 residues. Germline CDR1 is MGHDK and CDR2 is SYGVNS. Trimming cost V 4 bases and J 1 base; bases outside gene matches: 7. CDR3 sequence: CASSASGTTSYEQYF. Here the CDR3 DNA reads TGTGCCAGCAGTGCCTCCGGGACTACTTCCTACGAGCAGTACTTC.

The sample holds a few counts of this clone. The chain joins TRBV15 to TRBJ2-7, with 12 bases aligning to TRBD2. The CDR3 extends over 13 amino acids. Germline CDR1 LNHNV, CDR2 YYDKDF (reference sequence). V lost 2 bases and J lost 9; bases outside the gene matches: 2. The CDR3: CATSRLLAGGQYF. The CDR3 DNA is TGTGCCACCAGCAGACTACTAGCGGGAGGGCAGTACTTC.

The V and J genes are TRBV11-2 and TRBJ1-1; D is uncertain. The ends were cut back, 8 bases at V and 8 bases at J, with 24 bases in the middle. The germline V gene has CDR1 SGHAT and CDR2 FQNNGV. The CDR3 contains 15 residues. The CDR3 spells CASGRWAIGSAEAFF. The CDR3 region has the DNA TGTGCCAGCGGGAGGTGGGCAATAGGGAGCGCGGAAGCTTTCTTT.

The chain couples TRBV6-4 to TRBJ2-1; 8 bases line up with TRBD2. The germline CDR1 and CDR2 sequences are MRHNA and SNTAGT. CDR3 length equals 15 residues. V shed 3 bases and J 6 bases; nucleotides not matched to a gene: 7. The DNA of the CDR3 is TGTGCCAGCAGTGAAGCGGGAGAAGCAGGCAATGAGCAGTTCTTC. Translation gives CASSEAGEAGNEQFF.

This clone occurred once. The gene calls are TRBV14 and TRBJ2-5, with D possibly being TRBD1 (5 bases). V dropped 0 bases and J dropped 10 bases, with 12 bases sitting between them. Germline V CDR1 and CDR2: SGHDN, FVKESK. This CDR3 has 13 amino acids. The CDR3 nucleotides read TGTGCCAGCAGCCAAGAAAGGCTAGGGGTCCAGTACTTC. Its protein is CASSQERLGVQYF.